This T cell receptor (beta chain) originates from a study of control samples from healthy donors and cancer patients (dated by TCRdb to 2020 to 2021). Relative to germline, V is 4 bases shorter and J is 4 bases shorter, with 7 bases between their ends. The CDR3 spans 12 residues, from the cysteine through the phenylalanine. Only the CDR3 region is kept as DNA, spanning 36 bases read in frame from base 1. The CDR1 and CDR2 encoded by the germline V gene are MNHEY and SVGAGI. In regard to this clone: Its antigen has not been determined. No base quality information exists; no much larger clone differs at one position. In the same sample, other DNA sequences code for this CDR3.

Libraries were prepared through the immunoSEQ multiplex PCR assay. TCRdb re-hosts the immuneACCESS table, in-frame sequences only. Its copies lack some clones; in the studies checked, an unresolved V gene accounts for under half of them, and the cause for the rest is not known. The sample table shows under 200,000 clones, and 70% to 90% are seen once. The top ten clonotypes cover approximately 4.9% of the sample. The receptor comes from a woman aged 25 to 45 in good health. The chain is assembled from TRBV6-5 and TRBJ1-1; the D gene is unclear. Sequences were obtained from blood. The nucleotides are TGTGCCAGCAGTTCCCCGGGCACTGAAGCTTTCTTT. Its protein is CASSSPGTEAFF.